This T cell receptor (beta chain) came from a study of T cells after yellow fever vaccination. Whole-study findings and limits: After the booster, around 95% of CD4 and 75% to 90% of CD8 primary-response clones were re-detected. Among all clonotypes, a small share was observed in both CD4 and CD8 compartments. It was the secondary response that reached its peak faster, day 5 versus 15, but it was weaker.

Trimming removed 1 base from V and 3 bases from J, with 14 bases in between. The germline gives CDR1 SGHRS, CDR2 YFSETQ. This CDR3 region has 15 residues. In this sample, this clonotype turned up a few times. Its matching antigen is unknown. Synthesis of TCR cDNA relied on 5'RACE template switching, which attached a universal primer site and UMIs. TCRdb reprocessed the 5' RACE reads via MiXCR and lists one record per CDR3 protein. This table holds about 210,000 distinct CDR3 sequences, more than 3% found once. J is TRBJ2-7 and V is TRBV5-1; D is undetermined. This sample comprised CD4+ T cells sorted from PBMCs, obtained 10 days after the yellow fever booster vaccination. The sequence was obtained from a young man who received the YFV17D yellow fever vaccine. The CDR3 loop is CASSLNGPNFYEQYF. In nucleotides, the CDR3 is TGCGCCAGCAGCTTGAACGGGCCCAATTTCTACGAGCAGTACTTC.